This TCR beta chain appears in the sequencing data of a study of molecular identifiers for immune sequencing clone quantification. TCRdb passed the PCR reads through MiXCR, listing each CDR3 protein once. The table records around 470,000 distinct CDR3 sequences, 25% of them present only once. This clonotype was seen a handful of times. The V and J ends lost 1 base and 4 bases, in that order; junction bases with no gene match: 9. Per germline, CDR1 GTSNPN and CDR2 SVGIG (reference sequence). CDR3 length: 16 amino acids. The sample taken for sequencing was naive CD8+ T cells from blood, with Jurkat cell RNA spiked in. Subset given: FACS-sorted CD8+CD4-CCR7+CD45RA+ naive T cells. The gene calls are TRBV30 and TRBJ2-3; 9 nucleotides align to TRBD1. The sequence was obtained from a human donor in good health. Some libraries in this study had Jurkat cell RNA spiked in. The CDR3 coding sequence is TGTGCCTGGAGTGGCTTTGTCGACAGGGGGTCAGATACGCAGTATTTT. The encoded protein is CAWSGFVDRGSDTQYF.